The 22 T cell receptor beta chains below were found in one sample sequenced in a study of blood T cell repertoires in COVID-19. Only in-frame clones appear in the TCRdb table, and some are missing; sequencing was by immunoSEQ multiplex PCR. The table lists approximately 300,000 clones, about 86% of them singletons. The specimen sequenced was peripheral blood. Receptor source: a woman aged 50 to 60 with acute or convalescent COVID-19.

The chain links TRBV7-3 to TRBJ2-1, with 10 bases identical to TRBD1. In germline, CDR1 is SGHTA, CDR2 FQGTGA. The junction had 3 bases not matched to a gene; V was cut back by 5 bases and J by 2 bases. This CDR3 region has 15 residues. This CDR3 is CASSRGTGAYNEQFF. The CDR3 DNA is TGTGCCAGCAGCCGGGGGACAGGGGCCTACAATGAGCAGTTCTTC.

Written as DNA, the CDR3 is TGTGCCAGCAGCCCAGAGGCGATGAACACTGAAGCTTTCTTT. Protein sequence: CASSPEAMNTEAFF. The rearrangement links TRBV6-4 to TRBJ1-1, with unresolved D. The CDR3 has 14 amino acids. Germline CDR1 MRHNA, CDR2 SNTAGT. The V end lost 6 bases, the J end lost 0 bases, and 11 bases lay between the germline ends.

V and J are TRBV6-6 and TRBJ2-5; possible D gene TRBD2, 6 bases. Germline CDR1 reads MNHNY; CDR2 reads SVGAGI (reference sequence). The V gene lost 0 bases and the J gene lost 5 bases, with 10 bases spanning the gap. This CDR3 spans 14 amino acids. The CDR3 DNA reads TGTGCCAGCAGTTACTCAGATCGGGGGGAGACCCAGTACTTC. This encodes CASSYSDRGETQYF.

In this sample, this clone turned up once. The J gene is TRBJ1-1, the V gene TRBV5-4, with 9 nucleotides matching TRBD1. Germline V gene data show CDR1 as SGHNT and CDR2 as YYREEE (reference sequence). The V and J ends lost 4 bases and 5 bases, in that order; junction bases with no gene match: 6. The CDR3 has 14 residues. The CDR3 DNA follows: TGTGCCAGCAGCACCGGACAGGGGTGGACTGAAGCTTTCTTT. It codes for CASSTGQGWTEAFF.

This chain links TRBV30 with TRBJ2-7, with 8 bases fitting TRBD2. Germline lookup yields CDR1 GTSNPN and CDR2 SVGIG (reference sequence). The CDR3 has 18 residues. The ends lost 3 bases at V and 6 bases at J; junction bases unmatched: 22. CDR3 nucleotide sequence: TGTGCCTGGAGCGCTTCTTTGATCACCGGGGGGGCCCCGGGCGAGCAGTACGTC. It yields the protein CAWSASLITGGAPGEQYV.

CDR3 nucleotides: TGTGCCAGCTCCGAATCGGCGACTTCTAACTATGGCTACACCTTC. Translating gives CASSESATSNYGYTF. The V gene is TRBV18, the J gene TRBJ1-2, with unresolved D. From germline, CDR1 is KGHSH and CDR2 LQKENI. The CDR3 spans 15 residues. The germline V and J ends were trimmed by 6 bases and 0 bases, with 14 bases remaining between them.

This clone occurred a few times. The chain employs TRBV6-1 and TRBJ1-2, with D unresolved. Trimming pared 2 bases from V and 3 bases from J, leaving 10 bases between. The CDR3 has 14 residues. The V gene's germline CDR1 is MNHNS and CDR2 SASEGT. CDR3 in amino acids: CASSEPGRDYGYTF. In nucleotides, the CDR3 is TGTGCCAGCAGTGAACCGGGTCGGGACTATGGCTACACCTTC.

J is TRBJ2-3 and V is TRBV9; 12 nucleotides align to TRBD2. CDR3 size: 16 residues. Germline loops: CDR1 SGDLS, CDR2 YYNGEE. J gave up 2 bases and V 7 bases, and 8 bases lay outside the gene matches. The CDR3 nucleotides are TGTGCCAGCGGAGGGGCTAGCGGGAGGGCCACAGATACGCAGTATTTT. Translated, it gives CASGGASGRATDTQYF.

This chain connects TRBV27 to TRBJ1-2; 10 bases agree with TRBD1. J was trimmed by 4 bases and V by 5 bases; bases with no gene match: 13. The V gene's germline CDR1 is MNHEY and CDR2 SMNVEV (reference sequence). The CDR3 totals 17 residues. CDR3 in DNA: TGTGCCAGCAGTAATATGGGATTCGGGACAGGGGCCTATGGCTACACCTTC. Residues: CASSNMGFGTGAYGYTF.

The chain combines TRBV6-5 with TRBJ2-7; TRBD1 might be the D (6 bases). Trimming took off 3 bases at V and 6 bases at J, with 12 bases between the two ends. The CDR3 is made up of 13 amino acids. Germline V gives CDR1 MNHEY, CDR2 SVGAGI. The CDR3 reads CASSYYRDSEQYV. For the CDR3, the DNA is TGTGCCAGCAGTTATTACAGGGATTCCGAGCAGTACGTC.

This chain connects TRBV19 to TRBJ2-5, with TRBD1 matching over 7 bases. This CDR3 contains 14 residues. Germline CDR1 reads LNHDA; CDR2 reads SQIVND (reference sequence). The junction had 3 bases not matched to a gene; V was cut back by 3 bases and J by 2 bases. This chain's CDR3 is CASSMYRGQETQYF. DNA of the CDR3: TGTGCCAGTAGTATGTACAGGGGTCAAGAGACCCAGTACTTC. The variable domain in full, with the rest retrieved from reference TRBV19 and TRBJ2-5, is DGGITQSPKYLFRKEGQNVTLSCEQNLNHDAMYWYRQDPGQGLRLIYYSQIVNDFQKGDIAEGYSVSREKKESFPLTVTSAQKNPTAFYLCASSMYRGQETQYFGPGTRLLVL.

The chain carries TRBV27 and TRBJ1-1, with TRBD1 as a possible D gene (6 bases). The CDR3 contains 12 residues. Germline V gene sequence: CDR1 MNHEY, CDR2 SMNVEV (reference sequence). V shed 6 bases and J shed 1 base, with 6 bases lying between them. The CDR3, as DNA: TGTGCCAGCAGCAGGGGGAACACTGAAGCTTTCTTT. Encoded protein: CASSRGNTEAFF.

The chain couples TRBV4-1 to TRBJ2-5; D unclear. Trimming cost V 0 bases and J 2 bases, with 7 bases left between them. Germline values: CDR1 MGHRA, CDR2 YSYEKL. The CDR3 loop spans 14 amino acids. CDR3 protein: CASSQDPVQETQYF. In nucleotides, the CDR3 is TGCGCCAGCAGCCAAGATCCAGTTCAAGAGACCCAGTACTTC.

The genes are TRBV29-1 and TRBJ1-2, with D maybe TRBD1 (5 bases). Trimming cost V 3 bases and J 8 bases, with 10 bases left between them. The CDR3 is 11 amino acids. Germline V gene sequence: CDR1 SQVTM, CDR2 ANQGSEA. The CDR3 protein is CSVDRAGGYTF. Written as DNA, the CDR3 is TGCAGCGTTGACAGGGCTGGAGGCTACACCTTC.

The J gene is TRBJ1-2, the V gene TRBV12-3 or TRBV12-4, with TRBD1 identical over 7 bases. CDR3 length: 13 amino acids. The V segment lost 7 bases and the J segment 4 bases; nucleotides outside the gene matches: 6. CDR3 residues: CASTNRDSYGYTF. DNA of the CDR3: TGTGCCAGCACTAACCGGGACAGCTATGGCTACACCTTC.

A single count supports this clone. V gene TRBV2 combines with J gene TRBJ1-1; the match to TRBD1 covers 7 bases. The CDR3 extends over 14 amino acids. Losses at the gene ends were 6 bases for V and 0 bases for J; bases not matched to a gene: 4. Germline V gene lookup returns CDR1 SNHLY and CDR2 FYNNEI. The CDR3 coding sequence is TGTGCCAGCAGAAGGGACAGTATGAACACTGAAGCTTTCTTT. Its translation is CASRRDSMNTEAFF. The complete variable domain, with remaining parts taken from reference TRBV2 and TRBJ1-1, reads EPEVTQTPSHQVTQMGQEVILRCVPISNHLYFYWYRQILGQKVEFLVSFYNNEISEKSEIFDDQFSVERPDGSNFTLKIRSTKLEDSAMYFCASRRDSMNTEAFFGQGTRLTVV.

This chain links TRBV2 with TRBJ1-5, with no clear D. The CDR3 is 12 amino acids. Trimming removed 5 bases at V and 4 bases at J, with 6 bases between. Germline CDR1 SNHLY, CDR2 FYNNEI. CDR3 sequence (DNA): TGTGCCAGCAGTACAATAAATCAGCCCCAGCATTTT. Protein: CASSTINQPQHF.

The rearrangement uses TRBV5-5 and TRBJ2-2; D gene uncertain. The germline gives CDR1 SGHKS, CDR2 YYEKEE (reference sequence). Trimming left V 4 bases short and J 4 bases short, with 11 bases between. The CDR3 extends over 14 amino acids. CDR3 in DNA: TGTGCCAGCAGCGCCGATACGCGCACCGGGGAGCTGTTTTTT. Encoded protein: CASSADTRTGELFF.

This rearrangement joins TRBV27 to TRBJ1-2; D unclear. The CDR3 loop spans 13 amino acids. Germline V CDR1 and CDR2: MNHEY, SMNVEV (reference sequence). V dropped 0 bases and J dropped 4 bases, with 6 bases sitting between them. This CDR3 is CASSLSSVYGYTF. Written as DNA, the CDR3 is TGTGCCAGCAGTTTATCATCAGTCTATGGCTACACCTTC.

This clone was detected only a few times. V and J are TRBV18 and TRBJ1-1; 8 nucleotides align to TRBD1. The V and J ends lost 3 bases and 4 bases, in that order; junction bases with no gene match: 7. Germline values: CDR1 KGHSH, CDR2 LQKENI. CDR3 length equals 15 residues. The CDR3 DNA sequence: TGTGCCAGCTCACCTGAACAGGGGGGTACCACTGAAGCTTTCTTT. This translates into CASSPEQGGTTEAFF. The entire variable domain, with the rest obtained from reference TRBV18 and TRBJ1-1, is as follows: NAGVMQNPRHLVRRRGQEARLRCSPMKGHSHVYWYRQLPEEGLKFMVYLQKENIIDESGMPKERFSAEFPKEGPSILRIQQVVRGDSAAYFCASSPEQGGTTEAFFGQGTRLTVV.

This rearrangement joins TRBV5-4 to TRBJ2-2; possible D gene TRBD2, 6 bases. The CDR3 covers 16 residues. CDR1 and CDR2 from the germline V gene are SGHNT and YYREEE (reference sequence). V lost 0 bases and J 2 bases, leaving 11 bases between the germline ends. The CDR3 sequence is CASSLEGRTNTGELFF. The CDR3, as DNA: TGTGCCAGCAGCTTGGAAGGGAGGACCAACACCGGGGAGCTGTTTTTT.

The chain combines TRBV3-1 (or the pseudogene TRBV3-2) with TRBJ2-5, with 7 positions matching TRBD2. The V segment lost 4 bases and the J segment 0 bases; nucleotides outside the gene matches: 5. This CDR3 has 15 amino acids. Germline V gene lookup returns CDR1 LGHDT and CDR2 YNNKEL (reference sequence). CDR3 sequence (DNA): TGTGCCAGCAGCCGGAGCGGGGCCCACCAAGAGACCCAGTACTTC. Protein product: CASSRSGAHQETQYF.